This T cell receptor (beta chain) is from a study of OX40 agonist ivuxolimab in advanced cancers. V shed 5 bases and J 2 bases; nucleotides not matched to a gene: 8. Germline V lookup: CDR1 SGHVS, CDR2 FQNEAQ. The CDR3 has 16 residues. Assay used: immunoSEQ multiplex PCR; TCRdb lists only in-frame clones, some missing. The repertoire holds 35,000 to 40,000 clones, with 92% as singletons. Material: CD4+ or CD8+ T cells sorted from blood, obtained in a trial of the OX40 agonist ivuxolimab. The V gene is TRBV7-8, the J gene TRBJ1-3; 8 positions match TRBD1. The clonotype was recovered from an adult with an advanced solid tumor such as melanoma, head and neck, liver or kidney cancer. The CDR3 DNA is TGTGCCAGCAGCCCGCCGGACAGGGAGACTGGAAACACCATATATTTT. This sequence encodes CASSPPDRETGNTIYF.